A single sample gave rise to the 27 T cell receptor beta chains below, sequenced in a study of T-cell memory formation after mild COVID-19. In TCRdb, the 5' RACE reads were re-called with MiXCR into one record per CDR3 protein. The table lists 350,000 or so distinct CDR3 sequences, over 10% of them singletons, with about a fifth in the top ten. Input material: PBMCs or a T cell subset sorted from them (not recorded which). The receptors here all came from a man younger than 35 who had mild COVID-19 (a few samples of this study predate the infection). Cell type and time point are not known.

This clonotype showed up many times. The rearrangement links TRBV7-3 to TRBJ2-2; TRBD1 matches 11 bases. The CDR3 has 18 residues. Germline values: CDR1 SGHTA, CDR2 FQGTGA. The ends lost 3 bases at V and 4 bases at J; junction bases unmatched: 10. The CDR3 loop is CASSFSGQGARSTGELFF. The CDR3 coding sequence is TGTGCCAGCAGCTTCTCCGGACAGGGGGCGCGCAGCACCGGGGAGCTGTTTTTT.

This clonotype occurred a few times. J is TRBJ1-1 and V is TRBV4-3, with a possible D match to TRBD1 (6 bases). Germline V lookup: CDR1 LGHNA, CDR2 YSLEER. This CDR3 spans 17 amino acids. Trimming removed 3 bases from V and 0 bases from J, with 17 bases in between. CDR3: CASSQATGPLVNTEAFF. The DNA for the CDR3 is TGCGCCAGCAGCCAGGCCACAGGGCCCTTGGTGAACACTGAAGCTTTCTTT.

The chain has TRBV12-3 or TRBV12-4 and TRBJ1-4; 11 bases map to TRBD1. Trimming cost V 5 bases and J 6 bases; bases outside gene matches: 8. The CDR3 consists of 16 residues. The CDR3 spells CASSDGQGAMDEKLFF. The CDR3 DNA is TGTGCCAGCAGTGATGGACAGGGGGCGATGGATGAAAAACTGTTTTTT.

A remark on this clonotype: Mismatch with germline at one junction end may stem from a read error. CDR3 sequence (DNA): TGTGCCAGCAGTTTCGACGGGGGGGCCGGAGAGCAGCACTTC. Its translation is CASSFDGGAGEQHF. The chain has TRBV12-3 or TRBV12-4 and TRBJ2-7, with 8 bases identical to TRBD2. CDR3 length: 14 amino acids.

This CDR3 is CASSQDLAGGFEQFF. The CDR3 region has the DNA TGTGCCAGCAGCCAAGACCTAGCGGGGGGGTTTGAGCAGTTCTTC. The chain couples TRBV4-2 to TRBJ2-1; 12 bases are shared with TRBD2. The CDR3 is made up of 15 amino acids. The J segment lost 9 bases and the V segment lost 0 bases, leaving 3 bases of the junction unmatched. CDR1 and CDR2 (germline): LGHNA, YNFKEQ.

This clonotype was seen a handful of times. The chain joins TRBV9 to TRBJ1-1; TRBD1 might be the D (5 bases). Germline CDR1 SGDLS, CDR2 YYNGEE. CDR3 length equals 12 residues. The V end was cut by 7 bases, the J end by 3 bases, with 10 bases between. In DNA, the CDR3 is TGTGCCAGCGGAGGCAGGGACACTGAAGCTTTCTTT. Translated: CASGGRDTEAFF.

This clonotype was seen a handful of times. The chain employs TRBV20-1 and TRBJ1-2; 7 bases are a match to TRBD1. The V gene's germline CDR1 is DFQATT and CDR2 SNEGSKA (reference sequence). This CDR3 comprises 14 residues. The junction had 8 bases not matched to a gene; V was cut back by 3 bases and J by 4 bases. The CDR3 protein is CSASGTAGGYGYTF. The CDR3 DNA sequence: TGCAGTGCTAGTGGGACAGCAGGAGGCTATGGCTACACCTTC.

The sample holds a few counts of this clonotype. DNA of the CDR3: TGCGCCAGCAGCCAAGGGGCGGGGGCAGATACGCAGTATTTT. Translation gives CASSQGAGADTQYF. The chain has TRBV4-3 and TRBJ2-3; 7 nucleotides agree with TRBD2. Germline V lookup: CDR1 LGHNA, CDR2 YSLEER. This CDR3 region has 14 residues. The V segment lost 1 base and the J segment 4 bases; nucleotides outside the gene matches: 2.

The chain employs TRBV18 and TRBJ2-7; 9 nucleotides match TRBD1. Looked up from germline, CDR1 is KGHSH and CDR2 is LQKENI. The V gene end was trimmed by 3 bases and the J gene end by 7 bases; junction bases not matched to a gene: 7. This CDR3 comprises 14 residues. The CDR3 protein is CASSPQTGGDEQYV. The CDR3, as DNA: TGTGCCAGCTCACCTCAGACAGGGGGTGATGAGCAGTACGTC.

The table lists this clonotype with a few counts. V usage is TRBV7-2 and J usage is TRBJ1-5; D is uncertain. V shed 5 bases and J shed 6 bases, with 17 bases lying between them. The V gene's germline CDR1 is SGHTA and CDR2 FQGNSA. This CDR3 has 15 residues. The CDR3 nucleotides read TGTGCCAGCAGCGCGCATTGGGGAGAGAGTCAGCCCCAGCATTTT. Its protein product is CASSAHWGESQPQHF.

This clonotype was counted between two and nine times. This chain joins TRBV4-3 and TRBJ2-3, with 10 bases fitting TRBD2. Germline trimming cut 5 bases from V and 5 bases from J; bases unmatched to any gene: 4. Per the germline V gene, CDR1 is LGHNA and CDR2 is YSLEER. The CDR3 sequence is 14 residues long. The CDR3, as DNA: TGCGCCAGCAGCTATAGCGGGGGGATAGATACGCAGTATTTT. It is translated as CASSYSGGIDTQYF.

This clonotype was picked up many times. This chain uses TRBV29-1 with TRBJ2-1, with D possibly TRBD2 on 5 matching bases. Trimming pared 6 bases from V and 2 bases from J, leaving 14 bases between. This CDR3 has 14 amino acids. CDR1 and CDR2 (germline): SQVTM, ANQGSEA. CDR3 nucleotides: TGCAGCGTAGGTACGGGGAGCGCCTACAATGAGCAGTTCTTC. It is translated as CSVGTGSAYNEQFF.

In its sample, this clonotype was seen a few times. The genes are TRBV7-9 and TRBJ1-2; D uncertain. V was cut by 5 bases and J by 2 bases, with 15 bases left in between. CDR1 is SEHNR and CDR2 is FQNEAQ in the germline V gene (reference sequence). The CDR3 covers 15 residues. The CDR3 region is CASSLGREANYGYTF. As DNA, the CDR3 is TGTGCCAGCAGCCTAGGGCGGGAGGCGAACTATGGCTACACCTTC.

This clonotype was seen a handful of times. The chain employs TRBV9 and TRBJ2-2; 10 bases are shared with TRBD2. V trimming: 4 bases; J trimming: 1 base; junction bases outside the gene matches: 10. CDR1 is SGDLS and CDR2 is YYNGEE in the germline V gene. The CDR3 covers 18 residues. The CDR3 spells CASSLSSGGAGNTGELFF. The CDR3 nucleotides are TGTGCCAGCAGCCTTTCGAGCGGGGGGGCCGGGAACACCGGGGAGCTGTTTTTT.

V usage is TRBV6-5 and J usage is TRBJ1-6, with no clear D. The CDR3 covers 15 residues. The ends were cut back, 5 bases at V and 13 bases at J, with 21 bases in the middle. Looked up from germline, CDR1 is MNHEY and CDR2 is SVGAGI. DNA for the CDR3: TGTGCCAGCAGTAGCCTTTCTGGTGGTTGGTTGCCCCTCCACTTT. Encoded protein: CASSSLSGGWLPLHF.

V and J are TRBV4-1 and TRBJ2-7, with D perhaps being TRBD1 or TRBD2 (5 bases each). Trimming removed 1 base at V and 4 bases at J, with 11 bases between. This CDR3 contains 14 residues. Germline lookup yields CDR1 MGHRA and CDR2 YSYEKL. In DNA form, the CDR3 reads TGCGCCAGCAGCCAAGTGCCGGGGCGGTACGAGCAGTACTTC. This encodes CASSQVPGRYEQYF.

V gene TRBV5-5 combines with J gene TRBJ1-1; tentatively, D is TRBD1 (5 bases). The V end was cut by 3 bases, the J end by 10 bases, with 16 bases between. The CDR3 is 13 amino acids. Germline V gene data show CDR1 as SGHKS and CDR2 as YYEKEE (reference sequence). CDR3 loop: CASSWWAGIAAFF. In DNA form, the CDR3 reads TGTGCCAGCAGCTGGTGGGCAGGGATCGCAGCTTTCTTT.

A note on this clonotype: This may be a read error: a much more frequent sequence differs by one nucleotide. This chain uses TRBV7-2 with TRBJ2-3; TRBD2 might be the D (6 bases). Germline CDR1 reads SGHTA; CDR2 reads FQGNSA. The CDR3 loop spans 15 amino acids. V was clipped by 8 bases and J by 10 bases, with 25 bases between them. CDR3 in DNA: TGTGCCAGCTCCCACTGGCCGGGGGTAACGTGGGCGCAGTATTTT. Translated: CASSHWPGVTWAQYF.

The rearrangement uses TRBV6-5 and TRBJ1-2; 12 positions match TRBD1. The V gene's germline CDR1 is MNHEY and CDR2 SVGAGI. V lost 0 bases to trimming and J lost 8 bases; unmatched junction nucleotides: 10. The CDR3 consists of 17 residues. CDR3 coding DNA: TGTGCCAGCAGTTACTCGGAACCCGGGACAGGGGGCGCGGGCTACACCTTC. This codes for CASSYSEPGTGGAGYTF.

This clonotype occurred a few times. The chain links TRBV10-3 to TRBJ2-3; tentatively, D is TRBD2 (5 bases). Trimming removed 0 bases at V and 7 bases at J, with 20 bases between. Germline loops: CDR1 ENHRY, CDR2 SYGVKD. This CDR3 has 17 residues. This CDR3 reads CAISESKEVFIQNTQYF. The CDR3 DNA follows: TGTGCCATCAGTGAGTCTAAGGAGGTATTCATACAAAATACGCAGTATTTT.

The chain combines TRBV5-1 with TRBJ1-3; tentatively, D is TRBD1 (5 bases). Looked up from germline, CDR1 is SGHRS and CDR2 is YFSETQ. Trimming removed 0 bases from V and 4 bases from J, with 11 bases in between. There are 15 residues in the CDR3. The CDR3 DNA reads TGCGCCAGCAGCTTGGCCGAGGGGAGGGGAAACACCATATATTTT. Translating gives CASSLAEGRGNTIYF.

This clonotype was detected a few times. V and J are TRBV27 and TRBJ1-6; TRBD1 aligns across 9 bases. V was clipped by 0 bases and J by 7 bases; unmatched bases: 1. The CDR3 is 15 amino acids. Looked up from germline, CDR1 is MNHEY and CDR2 is SMNVEV (reference sequence). CDR3 coding DNA: TGTGCCAGCAGTTTATCGGGGACAGGGAATTCACCCCTCCACTTT. Its protein is CASSLSGTGNSPLHF.

This clonotype was detected only a few times. The chain employs TRBV5-6 and TRBJ2-3, with 9 bases fitting TRBD2. CDR1 SGHDT and CDR2 YYEEEE come from the germline V gene. Trimming took 3 bases from V and 4 from J; bases not matched to a gene: 15. The CDR3 totals 18 residues. The CDR3 sequence is CASSSVQLPGLAADTQYF. The CDR3 DNA sequence: TGTGCCAGCAGCTCGGTCCAACTTCCGGGACTAGCAGCAGATACGCAGTATTTT.

The rearrangement uses TRBV7-9 and TRBJ2-7; no definite D call. V was shortened by 0 bases and J by 6 bases, with 12 bases between the two germline ends. This CDR3 region has 14 residues. In germline, CDR1 is SEHNR, CDR2 FQNEAQ (reference sequence). CDR3 protein: CASSLAGQPREQYF. CDR3 coding DNA: TGTGCCAGCAGCTTAGCGGGCCAGCCACGCGAGCAGTACTTC.

This clonotype was found a few times. V usage is TRBV9 and J usage is TRBJ2-7, with TRBD2 as a possible D gene (5 bases). V shed 0 bases and J shed 7 bases, with 23 bases lying between them. The CDR3 runs to 17 residues. From germline, CDR1 is SGDLS and CDR2 YYNGEE. Here the CDR3 DNA reads TGTGCCAGCAGCGTAGCTGGGCGGCCTTCGAACCCGGGGGAGCAGTACTTC. Translation: CASSVAGRPSNPGEQYF.

This clonotype was counted between two and nine times. Germline is not matched at one junction end, which may reflect a read error. The J gene is TRBJ1-2, the V gene TRBV18, with TRBD1 identical over 7 bases. The CDR3 length is 14 residues. CDR1 is KGHSH, CDR2 LQKENI, per germline. For the CDR3, the DNA is TGTGCCAGCTTACCAACAGACAGGGACGTTGGCTACACCTTC. Its protein product is CASLPTDRDVGYTF.

Notes on this clonotype: One end of the junction varies from germline; a read error may be responsible. The rearrangement links TRBV6-6 to TRBJ2-5; possibly TRBD2 for D (5 bases). The CDR3 covers 15 residues. The germline V gene encodes CDR1 MNHNY and CDR2 SVGAGI (reference sequence). The CDR3 DNA is TGTGCCAGCAGACCCCGGGCGGGCGGAGAAGAGACACAGTACTTC. This gives the protein CASRPRAGGEETQYF.